The 2 T cell receptor beta chains presented below share a single source sample, sequenced in a study of blood T cell repertoires in COVID-19. Repertoires were generated with immunoSEQ multiplex PCR, while TCRdb's copy carries only in-frame clones and drops some. The table lists approximately 100,000 clones, more than 75% of them singletons, with 10% in the top ten. Sequences were obtained from peripheral blood. The receptors were sampled from a man aged 50-59 years with acute or convalescent COVID-19.

The CDR3 bases are TGTGCCAGCAGTTACGCGGTTCGTGAAAAACTGTTTTTT. Its translation is CASSYAVREKLFF. The chain couples TRBV6-2 or TRBV6-3 to TRBJ1-4; no definite D call. CDR1 is MNHEY and CDR2 is SVGEGT in the germline V gene. This CDR3 spans 13 amino acids. The V end was cut by 2 bases, the J end by 7 bases, with 8 bases between.

The chain is built from TRBV4-2 and TRBJ1-2; D not resolved. CDR3 length: 13 amino acids. The V and J ends lost 0 bases and 8 bases respectively, with 10 bases between them. Germline V gives CDR1 LGHNA, CDR2 YNFKEQ. Here the CDR3 DNA reads TGTGCCAGCAGCCAAGAAGGCCCGAGGGGCTACACCTTC. It encodes CASSQEGPRGYTF.